The 4 T cell receptor beta chains reported below all come from one sample, sequenced in a study of cytomegalovirus exposure and HLA in healthy donors (dated by TCRdb to about 2017). The receptor library was made with the immunoSEQ multiplex PCR assay. The multiplex PCR relied on a mix of 60 forward primers for TCR Vbeta segments and 13 reverse primers for TCR Jbeta segments. Sourced from immuneACCESS, this table was stored by TCRdb with only in-frame sequences that have V and J called. A share of the clones is absent; for the studies checked, an unresolved V gene accounts for under half, and the remainder has no known explanation. The sample contains fewer than 250,000 clones, roughly four fifths of them found a single time. The ten largest make up approximately 3.1% of the sample. The sample taken for sequencing was PBMCs. The receptors come from a woman younger than 45 in good health and CMV-seropositive.

The CDR3 here is CSVEGGTDTQYF. As DNA, the CDR3 is TGCAGCGTTGAGGGAGGGACAGATACGCAGTATTTT. This chain joins TRBV29-1 and TRBJ2-3; 7 nucleotides match TRBD2. Trimming cost V 3 bases and J 3 bases; bases outside gene matches: 0. Germline V gene sequence: CDR1 SQVTM, CDR2 ANQGSEA. The CDR3 is 12 amino acids.

This clone was detected only a few times. The rearrangement uses TRBV6-5 and TRBJ1-6; D is undetermined. V shed 8 bases and J shed 11 bases, with 10 bases lying between them. CDR3 size: 11 residues. Germline assignment: CDR1 MNHEY and CDR2 SVGAGI. The CDR3 spells CASGSGAPLHF. The CDR3 nucleotides are TGTGCCAGCGGCTCGGGAGCACCCCTCCACTTT.

This chain joins TRBV28 and TRBJ1-5; weak D call: TRBD1 (5 bases). Germline V gene data show CDR1 as MDHEN and CDR2 as SYDVKM. CDR3 size: 15 residues. V lost 1 base and J lost 9, with 16 bases in between. The CDR3 DNA is TGTGCCAGCAGTTTATTGGACGGGGGGTTTCTGCCCCAGCATTTT. It specifies CASSLLDGGFLPQHF.

This chain connects TRBV5-1 to TRBJ1-1, with TRBD1 matching over 8 bases. After removal of 0 bases from V and 6 bases from J, the junction contained 7 bases not matched to a gene. Per the germline V gene, CDR1 is SGHRS and CDR2 is YFSETQ. The CDR3 loop spans 15 amino acids. CDR3 DNA: TGCGCCAGCAGCTTGGAGACAGGGGCAGGCTCTGAAGCTTTCTTT. Its protein product is CASSLETGAGSEAFF.